These 8 T cell receptor beta chains share one sample of origin, sequenced in a study of human T cells and chemical hapten exposure. Time point in this sample: patch test 2, 6 weeks after DPC sensitization. Specified treatment: therapeutic diphenylcyclopropenone sensitization with weekly scalp DPC. TCRdb called the RACE reads again in MiXCR, with one record for every CDR3 protein. This table has 85,000 to 100,000 distinct CDR3 sequences, approximately 11% appearing once. This specimen consisted of whole blood, obtained in connection with sensitization to the hapten diphenylcyclopropenone (DPC). Receptors were obtained from a man aged 35 to 55 with alopecia areata. Some clones in this sample may be carry-over from other donors' samples.

This clonotype appeared a few times. The chain links TRBV28 to TRBJ1-1; D gene ambiguous. The CDR3 covers 15 residues. Trimming stripped 7 bases from V and 11 bases from J, with 26 bases between. Germline CDR1 reads MDHEN; CDR2 reads SYDVKM. CDR3 amino acids: CASISQKNARVEAFF. The CDR3 nucleotides are TGTGCCAGCATCTCGCAAAAAAACGCCCGTGTCGAGGCTTTCTTT.

The rearrangement links TRBV29-1 to TRBJ2-2; the D call may be TRBD1 or TRBD2 (6 bases each). Looked up from germline, CDR1 is SQVTM and CDR2 is ANQGSEA. V was trimmed by 7 bases and J by 6 bases, leaving 18 bases between them. The CDR3 extends over 14 amino acids. CDR3 nucleotides: TGCAGCGGCGGGTGGGGGGCTATGTCCGGGGAGCTGTTTTTT. It translates to CSGGWGAMSGELFF.

Ten or more counts support this clonotype. The chain carries TRBV27 and TRBJ2-3; possible D gene TRBD1, 6 bases. Trimming removed 2 bases from V and 3 bases from J, with 9 bases in between. The CDR3 length is 14 residues. The germline gives CDR1 MNHEY, CDR2 SMNVEV (reference sequence). The CDR3 sequence is CASSLNRATDTQYF. CDR3 nucleotide sequence: TGTGCCAGCAGTTTAAACAGGGCTACAGATACGCAGTATTTT.

The chain uses TRBV7-2 and TRBJ1-2; maybe TRBD1 (5 bases). The CDR3 sequence is 14 residues long. From germline, CDR1 is SGHTA and CDR2 FQGNSA. Deletions cut 5 bases from V and 4 bases from J, with 14 bases between. CDR3 nucleotide sequence: TGTGCCAGCAGCGAAAGACAGTCCGGCTATGGCTACACCTTC. Encoded protein: CASSERQSGYGYTF.

To note about this clonotype: One end of the junction does not line up with germline, which may come from a read error. CDR3 nucleotides: TGTGCCAGCAGTTACGGGTTGACTAGCGGGATATTTTTC. This translates into CASSYGLTSGIFF. The chain couples TRBV6-5 to TRBJ2-7, with 11 bases aligning to TRBD2. Germline assignment: CDR1 MNHEY and CDR2 SVGAGI. The CDR3 is 13 residues long.

This chain uses TRBV7-9 with TRBJ2-3; D is unclear. V lost 7 bases and J lost 3, with 14 bases in between. CDR1 and CDR2 from the germline V gene are SEHNR and FQNEAQ (reference sequence). The length of the CDR3 is 14 residues. The DNA for the CDR3 is TGTGCCAGCACCCTTCCCCCTAGTACAGATACGCAGTATTTT. It yields the protein CASTLPPSTDTQYF.

The chain recombines TRBV7-6 with TRBJ1-5; 7 bases are a match to TRBD1. Per germline, CDR1 SGHVS and CDR2 FNYEAQ. This CDR3 region has 16 residues. Losses at the gene ends were 1 base for V and 0 bases for J; bases not matched to a gene: 3. The CDR3 reads CASSLGTGDSNQPQHF. Here the CDR3 DNA reads TGTGCCAGCAGCTTAGGGACAGGCGATAGCAATCAGCCCCAGCATTTT. The full variable domain, rest sourced from reference TRBV7-6 and TRBJ1-5, is GAGVSQSPRYKVTKRGQDVALRCDPISGHVSLYWYRQALGQGPEFLTYFNYEAQQDKSGLPNDRFSAERPEGSISTLTIQRTEQRDSAMYRCASSLGTGDSNQPQHFGDGTRLSIL.

This clonotype was seen a handful of times. The chain combines TRBV7-8 with TRBJ2-5; 7 bases match TRBD1. The length of the CDR3 is 16 residues. The ends lost 4 bases at V and 3 bases at J; junction bases unmatched: 11. Germline loops: CDR1 SGHVS, CDR2 FQNEAQ. The CDR3 region has the DNA TGTGCCAGCAGCTCCGGGACAGCCTATGGGGAAGAGACCCAGTACTTC. Protein: CASSSGTAYGEETQYF.